This T cell receptor beta chain was profiled in a study of blood T cell repertoires in COVID-19. The CDR3 extends over 12 amino acids. Germline V lookup: CDR1 MNHEY, CDR2 SVGEGT. V was shortened by 4 bases and J by 5 bases, with 9 bases between the two germline ends. Study processing details: Amplification from reference gene primers served as the basis for estimated nucleated cell counts. Libraries were prepared by immunoSEQ multiplex PCR; TCRdb keeps only in-frame clonotypes and omits some of them. Clone size and the V and J calls come from that table; the DNA yielded D and trimming. The sample has approximately 150,000 clones, about 90% seen once.

Sequencing was performed on peripheral blood. The origin of this receptor is a woman aged 60-75 years with acute or convalescent COVID-19. This chain uses TRBV6-2 or TRBV6-3 with TRBJ2-7, with D possibly TRBD1 on 5 matching bases. CDR3 sequence (DNA): TGTGCCAGCAGTTTCAGGGTCCACGAGCAGTACTTC. This codes for CASSFRVHEQYF.